These T cell receptor beta chains were read from a single sample in a study of early T cells in non-severe SARS-CoV-2 infection. TCRdb reprocessed the 5' RACE reads via MiXCR and lists one record per CDR3 protein. Counted here are some 58,000 distinct CDR3 sequences, 11% occurring once; the ten biggest clones make up 2.9%. The sequenced sample was whole blood, obtained at baseline. All receptors come from an adult who was a healthcare worker with PCR-confirmed SARS-CoV-2 infection or an uninfected control (not recorded which). Each CDR3 is given with its conserved first and last residue. A D gene is named only where the DNA matches it firmly. Size is omitted from some rows. Given values are once, few, many or a class for expanded clones.

v_gene	d_gene	abundance	len	j_gene	CDR3aa	CDR3nt
TRBV12-3/TRBV12-4	NA	many	14	TRBJ1-3	CASRAFSGGNTIYF	TGTGCCAGCAGGGCCTTTTCTGGAGGAAACACCATATATTTT
TRBV7-2	NA	NA	18	TRBJ2-2	CASSPRSTGRDGTGELFF	TGTGCCAGCAGCCCGCGATCGACAGGCCGCGATGGCACCGGGGAGCTGTTTTTT
TRBV12-3/TRBV12-4	NA	NA	14	TRBJ2-3	CASSLVSRTDTQYF	TGTGCCAGCAGTTTGGTCTCCCGCACAGATACGCAGTATTTT
TRBV6-6	NA	many	15	TRBJ1-1	CASKKGVLVDTEAFF	TGTGCCAGCAAAAAGGGGGTCCTCGTCGACACTGAAGCTTTCTTT
TRBV5-6	NA	few	13	TRBJ1-1	CASSLVGVTEAFF	TGTGCCAGCAGTTTGGTTGGGGTCACTGAAGCTTTCTTT
TRBV7-6	TRBD1	few	14	TRBJ2-7	CASSGTGTSYEQYF	TGTGCCAGCTCCGGGACAGGGACCTCCTACGAGCAGTACTTC
TRBV6-4	NA	few	14	TRBJ2-3	CASGRGGGTDTQYF	TGTGCCAGCGGAAGAGGGGGAGGCACAGATACGCAGTATTTT
TRBV30	NA	few	14	TRBJ1-3	CAWSTGQSGNTIYF	TGTGCCTGGAGTACAGGACAGTCTGGAAACACCATATATTTT
TRBV7-2	TRBD1	many	14	TRBJ2-3	CASSKGALTDTQYF	TGTGCCAGCAGCAAGGGGGCGCTCACAGATACGCAGTATTTT
TRBV4-2	TRBD2	NA	15	TRBJ2-5	CASSQGGSPGETQYF	TGTGCCAGCAGCCAGGGGGGGAGCCCGGGTGAGACCCAGTACTTC
TRBV5-4	TRBD2	many	14	TRBJ2-2	CASSLGLGAGELFF	TGTGCCAGCAGCTTAGGACTAGGGGCCGGGGAGCTGTTTTTT
TRBV11-2	TRBD1	NA	14	TRBJ2-7	CASSPGTVNYEQYF	TGTGCCAGCAGCCCCGGGACAGTGAACTACGAGCAGTACTTC
TRBV10-3	NA	many	15	TRBJ1-2	CAISESGGGNYGYTF	TGTGCCATCAGTGAGTCTGGGGGAGGTAACTATGGCTACACCTTC
TRBV6-1	NA	many	14	TRBJ2-1	CASSQEVRVNEQFF	TGTGCCAGCAGTCAAGAGGTCAGGGTCAATGAGCAGTTCTTC
TRBV5-1	NA	few	13	TRBJ1-6	CASSLARDSPLHF	TGCGCCAGCAGCTTGGCCAGGGATTCACCCCTCCACTTT
TRBV7-2	NA	few	14	TRBJ1-3	CASSLGTVGNTIYF	TGTGCCAGCAGCTTAGGGACAGTCGGAAACACCATATATTTT
TRBV3-1	NA	few	13	TRBJ1-1	CASSDGTVYEAFF	TGTGCCAGCAGCGACGGGACCGTTTATGAAGCTTTCTTT
TRBV5-6	NA	few	13	TRBJ1-1	CASSPQRRTEAFF	TGTGCCAGCAGCCCTCAGAGACGCACTGAAGCTTTCTTT
TRBV12-3/TRBV12-4	NA	NA	15	TRBJ1-1	CASSLGGAGHTEAFF	TGTGCCAGCAGTTTGGGGGGGGCTGGGCACACTGAAGCTTTCTTT
TRBV9	TRBD2	many	17	TRBJ2-3	CASSVDPAGAGTDTQYF	TGTGCCAGCAGCGTAGATCCAGCGGGGGCTGGGACAGATACGCAGTATTTT
TRBV6-2/TRBV6-3	NA	NA	17	TRBJ2-6	CASTLPGLGSGANVLTF	TGTGCCAGCACGCTACCGGGACTCGGCTCTGGGGCCAACGTCCTGACTTTC
TRBV12-3/TRBV12-4	NA	few	13	TRBJ1-2	CASSAGSIYGYTF	TGTGCCAGCAGTGCAGGGTCTATCTATGGCTACACCTTC
TRBV30	NA	NA	15	TRBJ1-5	CAWSAWGQEDQPQQF	TGTGCCTGGAGCGCTTGGGGGCAGGAGGATCAGCCCCAGCAATTT
TRBV7-7	TRBD1	NA	13	TRBJ2-1	CVPTGRTYNEQFF	TGTGTCCCGACAGGGCGAACCTACAATGAGCAGTTCTTC
TRBV19	TRBD1	few	17	TRBJ2-4	CASSGLQGLGAKNIQYF	TGTGCCAGTAGTGGGCTACAGGGGTTGGGAGCCAAAAACATTCAGTACTTC
TRBV7-2	NA	NA	18	TRBJ1-2	CASSLMAAGSGVNYGYTF	TGTGCCAGCAGCTTAATGGCGGCGGGGTCCGGCGTAAACTATGGCTACACCTTC
TRBV20-1	NA	once	13	TRBJ2-3	CSALGFSTGTQYF	TGCAGTGCCCTAGGTTTCAGCACAGGTACGCAGTATTTT
TRBV4-3	TRBD2	NA	15	TRBJ2-3	CASSQGGRDGDTQYF	TGCGCCAGCAGCCAAGGAGGGAGGGATGGAGATACGCAGTATTTT
TRBV5-6	NA	few	15	TRBJ1-1	CASSRGFPTNTEAFF	TGTGCCAGCAGCCGAGGTTTCCCGACGAACACTGAAGCTTTCTTT